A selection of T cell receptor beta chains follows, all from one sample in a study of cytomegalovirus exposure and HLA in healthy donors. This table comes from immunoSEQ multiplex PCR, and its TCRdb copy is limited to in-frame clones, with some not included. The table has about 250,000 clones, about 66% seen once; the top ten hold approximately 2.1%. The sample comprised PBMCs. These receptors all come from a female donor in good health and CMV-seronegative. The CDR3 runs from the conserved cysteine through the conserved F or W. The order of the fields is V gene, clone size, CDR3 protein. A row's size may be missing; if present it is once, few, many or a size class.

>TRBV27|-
CASSLHRTNEQFF
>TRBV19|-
CASSSPLPRQGLTATYEQYF
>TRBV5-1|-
CASSPGGTFNYGYTF
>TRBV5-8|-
CASSQVAGGFIYEQYF
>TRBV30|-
CAWKAQGYSYNEQFF
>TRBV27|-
CASSFGQGAYNEQFF
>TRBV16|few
CASSQLANTGELFF
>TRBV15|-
CATSRLIGGGRADNIQYF
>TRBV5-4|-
CASSLDLAATGELFF
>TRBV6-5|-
CASRKTGTGVGYTF